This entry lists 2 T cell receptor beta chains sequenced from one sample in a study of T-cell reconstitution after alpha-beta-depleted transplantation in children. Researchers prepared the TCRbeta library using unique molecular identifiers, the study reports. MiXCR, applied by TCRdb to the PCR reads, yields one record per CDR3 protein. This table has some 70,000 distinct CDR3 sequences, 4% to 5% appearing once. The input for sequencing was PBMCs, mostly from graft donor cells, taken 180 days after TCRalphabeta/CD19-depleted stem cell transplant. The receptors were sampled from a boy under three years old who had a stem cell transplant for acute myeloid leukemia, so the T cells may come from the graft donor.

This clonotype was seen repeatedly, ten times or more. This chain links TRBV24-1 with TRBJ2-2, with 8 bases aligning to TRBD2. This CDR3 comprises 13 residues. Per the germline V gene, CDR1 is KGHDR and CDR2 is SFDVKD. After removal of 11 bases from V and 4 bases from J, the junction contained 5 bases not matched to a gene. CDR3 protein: CASGGQTTGELFF. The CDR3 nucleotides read TGTGCCAGCGGGGGGCAGACCACCGGGGAGCTGTTTTTT.

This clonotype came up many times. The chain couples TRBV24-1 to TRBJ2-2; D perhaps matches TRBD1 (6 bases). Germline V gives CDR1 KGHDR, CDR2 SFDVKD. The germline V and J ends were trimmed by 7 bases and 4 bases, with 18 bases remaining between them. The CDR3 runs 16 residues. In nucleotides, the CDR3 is TGTGCCACCAGCCCTCCTCATACAGGGAGCACCGGGGAGCTGTTTTTT. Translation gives CATSPPHTGSTGELFF.